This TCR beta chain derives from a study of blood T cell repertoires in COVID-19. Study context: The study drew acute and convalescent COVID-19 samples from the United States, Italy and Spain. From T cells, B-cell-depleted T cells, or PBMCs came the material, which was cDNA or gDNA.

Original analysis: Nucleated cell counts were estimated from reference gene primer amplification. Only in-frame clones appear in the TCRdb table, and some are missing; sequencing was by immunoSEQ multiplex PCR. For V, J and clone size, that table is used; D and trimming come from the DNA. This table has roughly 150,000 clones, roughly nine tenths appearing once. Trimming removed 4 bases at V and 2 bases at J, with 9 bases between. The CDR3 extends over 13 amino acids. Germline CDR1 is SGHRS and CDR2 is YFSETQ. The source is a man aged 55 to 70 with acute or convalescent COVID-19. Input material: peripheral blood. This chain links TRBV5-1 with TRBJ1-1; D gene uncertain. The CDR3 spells CASSGGPNTEAFF. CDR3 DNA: TGCGCCAGCAGCGGTGGCCCTAACACTGAAGCTTTCTTT.